The 18 T cell receptor beta chains given below trace back to one sample, sequenced in a study of Ad26.COV2.S vaccination and SARS-CoV-2 variants. Treatment noted: roughly 20 received Ad26.COV2.S at low or high dose, single or two shots; roughly five received placebo; per-sample allocation not given. Following the first vaccine or placebo injection, samples were taken on day 63. Libraries were prepared by immunoSEQ multiplex PCR; TCRdb keeps only in-frame clonotypes and omits some of them. The data contain about 680,000 clones, about 89% of them singletons. Source: peripheral blood, taken in a trial of Ad26.COV2.S vaccine versus placebo. Receptor source: a person between 18 and 60 years old who received the Ad26.COV2.S COVID-19 vaccine or a placebo.

V and J are TRBV9 and TRBJ2-1; D call uncertain. V lost 0 bases and J 6 bases, leaving 4 bases between the germline ends. The CDR3 has 12 amino acids. CDR1 is SGDLS, CDR2 YYNGEE, per germline. This CDR3 reads CASSVAGNEQFF. For the CDR3, the DNA is TGTGCCAGCAGCGTAGCCGGCAATGAGCAGTTCTTC.

The chain uses TRBV6-5 and TRBJ2-1, with 15 nucleotides matching TRBD2. CDR1 and CDR2 (germline): MNHEY, SVGAGI. V lost 8 bases, J lost 7 bases, and 6 bases stayed unmatched. CDR3 length: 15 residues. The CDR3 nucleotides are TGTGCCAGCGGCCGAGGGACTAGCGGGGGGAATGAGCAGTTCTTC. Encoded protein: CASGRGTSGGNEQFF.

V usage is TRBV4-3 and J usage is TRBJ2-3, with 12 bases lining up with TRBD2. Germline CDR1 LGHNA, CDR2 YSLEER. The CDR3 loop spans 17 amino acids. V dropped 4 bases and J dropped 2; count of bases not matched to a gene: 7. CDR3 in amino acids: CASSLASGGADTDTQYF. The CDR3 region has the DNA TGCGCCAGCAGCCTGGCTAGCGGGGGGGCGGACACAGATACGCAGTATTTT.

The rearrangement links TRBV6-5 to TRBJ2-3; 9 positions match TRBD1. The CDR3 totals 12 residues. Trimming took 6 bases from V and 8 from J; bases not matched to a gene: 3. Germline CDR1 is MNHEY and CDR2 is SVGAGI. CDR3 in amino acids: CASRETGGTQYF. The DNA for the CDR3 is TGTGCCAGCAGAGAGACAGGGGGTACGCAGTATTTT.

This clone was observed a single time. This rearrangement joins TRBV18 to TRBJ2-3; D unresolved. Germline V gene lookup returns CDR1 KGHSH and CDR2 LQKENI. The CDR3 is 16 amino acids. The V end was cut by 3 bases, the J end by 0 bases, with 13 bases between. This CDR3 reads CASSPSKETSTDTQYF. CDR3 DNA: TGTGCCAGCTCACCTTCGAAGGAAACTAGCACAGATACGCAGTATTTT. Full variable domain (outside the CDR3, taken from reference TRBV18 and TRBJ2-3): NAGVMQNPRHLVRRRGQEARLRCSPMKGHSHVYWYRQLPEEGLKFMVYLQKENIIDESGMPKERFSAEFPKEGPSILRIQQVVRGDSAAYFCASSPSKETSTDTQYFGPGTRLTVL.

This clone was detected a few times. The chain links TRBV19 to TRBJ1-1; D is unclear. Trimming shortened V by 3 bases and J by 2 bases, and 16 bases separated the two germline ends. This CDR3 is 16 amino acids long. The germline V gene encodes CDR1 LNHDA and CDR2 SQIVND (reference sequence). Here the CDR3 DNA reads TGTGCCAGTAGTATGGACCCGACACGACTTAACACTGAAGCTTTCTTT. The encoded protein is CASSMDPTRLNTEAFF.

V usage is TRBV30 and J usage is TRBJ2-1, with TRBD2 matching over 13 bases. The CDR3 covers 19 residues. The V gene's germline CDR1 is GTSNPN and CDR2 SVGIG (reference sequence). With 4 bases clipped from V and 7 bases from J, the junction kept 19 bases outside the gene matches. The CDR3 region has the DNA TGTGCCTGGACCGTCGGGCGTCAGACTAGCGGGAGGTTTGGTAATGAGCAGTTCTTC. It specifies CAWTVGRQTSGRFGNEQFF.

V is TRBV3-1 (or the pseudogene TRBV3-2) and J is TRBJ2-4; D possibly corresponds to TRBD1 (6 bases). V shed 4 bases and J shed 0 bases, with 13 bases lying between them. The CDR3 sequence is 16 residues long. Germline CDR1 reads LGHDT; CDR2 reads YNNKEL (reference sequence). In nucleotides, the CDR3 is TGTGCCAGCAGCCCCCGGGACAAATTAGCCAAAAACATTCAGTACTTC. It specifies CASSPRDKLAKNIQYF.

V usage is TRBV7-3 and J usage is TRBJ1-6, with D perhaps matching TRBD1 (5 bases). There are 15 residues in the CDR3. Looked up from germline, CDR1 is SGHTA and CDR2 is FQGTGA. V lost 0 bases and J lost 10, with 13 bases in between. The CDR3 DNA reads TGTGCCAGCAGCTTAACGGGATGGGGCTGGTCACCCCTCCACTTT. Translation: CASSLTGWGWSPLHF.

The rearrangement joins TRBV4-2 to TRBJ1-2; D might be TRBD1 (6 bases). Germline lookup yields CDR1 LGHNA and CDR2 YNFKEQ. This CDR3 spans 16 amino acids. V dropped 4 bases and J dropped 2 bases, with 17 bases sitting between them. The DNA for the CDR3 is TGTGCCAGCAGCCCCCGCGGGGGGGCCCGCAACTATGGCTACACCTTC. Protein product: CASSPRGGARNYGYTF.

This rearrangement joins TRBV19 to TRBJ1-2; tentatively, D is TRBD1 (5 bases). Per germline, CDR1 LNHDA and CDR2 SQIVND (reference sequence). Trimming left V 6 bases short and J 8 bases short, with 10 bases between. This CDR3 contains 11 residues. The DNA for the CDR3 is TGTGCCAGTAGATCGGGGGGGGGCTACACCTTC. Translated, it gives CASRSGGGYTF. The full variable domain, its missing parts supplied by reference TRBV19 and TRBJ1-2, is DGGITQSPKYLFRKEGQNVTLSCEQNLNHDAMYWYRQDPGQGLRLIYYSQIVNDFQKGDIAEGYSVSREKKESFPLTVTSAQKNPTAFYLCASRSGGGYTFGSGTRLTVV.

The V call is TRBV4-1, the J call TRBJ2-5; TRBD2 agrees at 10 bases. CDR1 is MGHRA and CDR2 is YSYEKL in the germline V gene. CDR3 length: 15 amino acids. J was trimmed by 1 base and V by 4 bases; bases with no gene match: 3. DNA for the CDR3: TGCGCCAGCAGCCCTAGCGGGGGAATCCAAGAGACCCAGTACTTC. Translating gives CASSPSGGIQETQYF.

V is TRBV7-2 and J is TRBJ1-4; a possible D gene is TRBD1 (5 bases). CDR3 length equals 15 residues. Germline lookup yields CDR1 SGHTA and CDR2 FQGNSA. V was pared by 2 bases and J by 3 bases, with 10 bases between. The DNA for the CDR3 is TGTGCCAGCAGCTTACAGGGACGGCCTAATGAAAAACTGTTTTTT. The encoded protein is CASSLQGRPNEKLFF.

This chain links TRBV15 with TRBJ1-5, with 7 bases lining up with TRBD1. Germline V gene sequence: CDR1 LNHNV, CDR2 YYDKDF (reference sequence). V shed 5 bases and J 6 bases; nucleotides not matched to a gene: 7. The CDR3 runs 14 residues. The CDR3 DNA sequence: TGTGCCACCAGCCCCGACAGGGTAATTCAGCCCCAGCATTTT. Translated: CATSPDRVIQPQHF. Using reference TRBV15 and TRBJ1-5 for the parts outside the CDR3, the full variable domain is DAMVIQNPRYQVTQFGKPVTLSCSQTLNHNVMYWYQQKSSQAPKLLFHYYDKDFNNEADTPDNFQSRRPNTSFCFLDIRSPGLGDTAMYLCATSPDRVIQPQHFGDGTRLSIL.

CDR3 DNA: TGTGCCAGCAGCCCCGAGGCCCTTCCGTACGAGCAGTACTTC. Protein sequence: CASSPEALPYEQYF. This chain connects TRBV6-5 to TRBJ2-7; D is unresolved. Trimming cost V 6 bases and J 4 bases, with 16 bases left between them. Germline V CDR1 and CDR2: MNHEY, SVGAGI. The CDR3 has 14 amino acids.

This sequence joins TRBV29-1 and TRBJ1-1, with D unresolved. The germline V gene has CDR1 SQVTM and CDR2 ANQGSEA. The CDR3 has 14 amino acids. V gave up 5 bases and J gave up 0 bases, with 13 bases separating them. DNA of the CDR3: TGCAGCGTTATCAAGGGCGGGCTGAACACTGAAGCTTTCTTT. Its translation is CSVIKGGLNTEAFF.

The gene calls are TRBV11-3 and TRBJ2-1; D gene uncertain. The germline CDR1 and CDR2 sequences are SGHNT and YENEEA. The CDR3 sequence is 13 residues long. V dropped 3 bases and J dropped 3 bases, with 6 bases sitting between them. The CDR3 DNA reads as TGTGCCAGCAGCTTCCAGGTCTACAATGAGCAGTTCTTC. Translation gives CASSFQVYNEQFF.

The gene calls are TRBV3-1 (or the pseudogene TRBV3-2) and TRBJ2-2; tentatively, D is TRBD1 (6 bases). From germline, CDR1 is LGHDT and CDR2 YNNKEL (reference sequence). This CDR3 contains 17 residues. V was clipped by 1 base and J by 1 base, with 13 bases between them. The CDR3 nucleotides are TGTGCCAGCAGCCAAGTTTTCGGGACACTGAACACCGGGGAGCTGTTTTTT. Translating it yields CASSQVFGTLNTGELFF.